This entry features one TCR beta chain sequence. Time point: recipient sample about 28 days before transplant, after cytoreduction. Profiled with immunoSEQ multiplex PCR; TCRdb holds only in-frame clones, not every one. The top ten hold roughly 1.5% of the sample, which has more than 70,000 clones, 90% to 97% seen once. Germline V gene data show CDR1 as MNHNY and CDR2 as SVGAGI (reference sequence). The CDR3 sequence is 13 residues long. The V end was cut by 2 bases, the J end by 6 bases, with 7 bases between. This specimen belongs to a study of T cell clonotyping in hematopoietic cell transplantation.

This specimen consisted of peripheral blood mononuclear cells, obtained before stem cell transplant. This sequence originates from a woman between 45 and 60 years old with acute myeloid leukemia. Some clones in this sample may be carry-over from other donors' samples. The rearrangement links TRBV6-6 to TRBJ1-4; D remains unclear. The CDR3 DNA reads TGTGCCAGCAGTTACCGCGGGGATGAAAAACTGTTTTTT. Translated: CASSYRGDEKLFF.